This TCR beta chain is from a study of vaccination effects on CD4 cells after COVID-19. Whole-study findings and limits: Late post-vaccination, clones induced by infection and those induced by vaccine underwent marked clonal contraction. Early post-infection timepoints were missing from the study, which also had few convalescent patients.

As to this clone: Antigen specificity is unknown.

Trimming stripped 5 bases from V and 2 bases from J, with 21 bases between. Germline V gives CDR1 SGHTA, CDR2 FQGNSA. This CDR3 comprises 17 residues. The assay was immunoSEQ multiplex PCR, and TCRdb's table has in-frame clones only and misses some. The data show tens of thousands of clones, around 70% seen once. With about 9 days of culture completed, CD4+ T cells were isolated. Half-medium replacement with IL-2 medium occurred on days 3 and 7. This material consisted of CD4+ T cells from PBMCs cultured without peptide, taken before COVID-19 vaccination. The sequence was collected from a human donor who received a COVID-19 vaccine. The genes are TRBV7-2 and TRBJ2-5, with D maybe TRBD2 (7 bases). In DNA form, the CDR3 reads TGTGCCAGCAGCAAGAGGGGGGGGCCTAGCGGACAAGAGACCCAGTACTTC. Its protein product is CASSKRGGPSGQETQYF. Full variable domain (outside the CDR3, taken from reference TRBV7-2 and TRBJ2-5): GAGVSQSPSNKVTEKGKDVELRCDPISGHTALYWYRQSLGQGLEFLIYFQGNSAPDKSGLPSDRFSAERTGGSVSTLTIQRTQQEDSAVYLCASSKRGGPSGQETQYFGPGTRLLVL.